This TCR beta chain was sequenced in a study of beta chain features in type 1 diabetes. Expressed TCRB transcripts were sequenced because the entire RNA isolate underwent reverse transcription. The protocol was immunoSEQ multiplex PCR, while the TCRdb copy is restricted to in-frame clones and leaves out a portion. This sample carries roughly 250,000 clones, roughly 22% of them seen once, and the ten largest clones take 0.025% to 0.035%. Overall study results and limits: In every one of the four CD4+ subsets, TCRB CDR3s were moderately but significantly shorter in Type 1 diabetes patients.

Details on this clone: Its antigen remains unidentified.

Source material: naive CD4+ T cells from blood. This clonotype was obtained from a woman aged 40 to 55 with type 1 diabetes.

This CDR3 reads CATSRPTASSGNTIYF. In DNA, the CDR3 is TGTGCCACCAGCCGGCCGACTGCAAGCTCTGGAAACACCATATATTTT. The V call is TRBV15, the J call TRBJ1-3; D gene ambiguous. Trimming cost V 5 bases and J 0 bases, with 14 bases left between them. Germline lookup yields CDR1 LNHNV and CDR2 YYDKDF (reference sequence). This CDR3 has 16 amino acids.